This T cell receptor beta chain was documented in a study of T cells in Graves' hyperthyroidism and ophthalmopathy. Ophthalmopathy patients had moderate-to-severe active disease, CAS ≥3, NOSPECS ≥4, and disease duration under 3 months. This clonotype came up many times. TCR beta CDR3 region amplification was performed from RNA transcripts. TCR CDR3 underwent first-round RT-PCR with the HTBI primer set. Using its own MiXCR run on the multiplex PCR reads, TCRdb lists one record per CDR3 protein. The sample consists of about 600,000 distinct CDR3 sequences, 15% to 20% of them appearing once. The sequencing sample was made of blood. The origin of this receptor is a woman in her thirties or forties with Graves' ophthalmopathy.

The CDR3 is CAIRLPGLAGERGYYEQYF. For the CDR3, the DNA is TGTGCCATCAGGCTGCCGGGACTAGCGGGAGAAAGGGGGTACTACGAGCAGTACTTC. V gene TRBV10-3 combines with J gene TRBJ2-7; 14 bases map to TRBD2. The CDR3 length is 19 residues. J was trimmed by 3 bases and V by 6 bases; bases with no gene match: 16. The germline V gene encodes CDR1 ENHRY and CDR2 SYGVKD.